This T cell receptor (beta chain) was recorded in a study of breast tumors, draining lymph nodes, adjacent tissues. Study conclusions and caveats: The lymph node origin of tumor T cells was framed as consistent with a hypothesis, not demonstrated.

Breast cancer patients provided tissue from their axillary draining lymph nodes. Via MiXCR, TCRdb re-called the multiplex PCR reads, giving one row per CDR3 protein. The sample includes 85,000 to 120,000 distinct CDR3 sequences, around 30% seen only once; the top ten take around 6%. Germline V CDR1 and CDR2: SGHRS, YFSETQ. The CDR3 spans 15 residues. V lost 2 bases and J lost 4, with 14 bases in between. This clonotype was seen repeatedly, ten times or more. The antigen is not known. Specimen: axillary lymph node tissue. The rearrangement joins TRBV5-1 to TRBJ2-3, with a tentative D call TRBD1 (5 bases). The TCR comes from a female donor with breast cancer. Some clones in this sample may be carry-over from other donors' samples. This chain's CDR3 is CASSFQGRGADTQYF. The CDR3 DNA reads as TGCGCCAGCAGCTTTCAGGGAAGAGGCGCAGATACGCAGTATTTT.